Sequencing of this T cell receptor (beta chain) was carried out in a study of response to subunit inactivated influenza vaccine. General study findings and limits: Only a handful of new T cells, the authors suggested, are recruited with each seasonal influenza vaccination.

This clonotype was recorded a few times. As yet, its antigen is unknown. Trimming removed 1 base at V and 8 bases at J, with 12 bases between. This CDR3 spans 14 amino acids. Germline values: CDR1 SEHNR, CDR2 FQNEAQ (reference sequence). MiXCR, run by TCRdb on the RT-PCR reads, gives a single entry per CDR3 protein. The data show fewer than 750,000 distinct CDR3 sequences, 12% to 15% seen once. V usage is TRBV7-9 and J usage is TRBJ2-1, with TRBD2 as a possible D gene (5 bases). This receptor was obtained from a man aged 45-60 years who received an inactivated influenza vaccine. The sequenced sample was PBMCs from blood, obtained roughly 13 days after vaccination. The CDR3 is CASSLVTSEDEQFF. CDR3 in DNA: TGTGCCAGCAGCTTAGTAACGTCGGAGGATGAGCAGTTCTTC.